These 8 T cell receptor beta chains originate from one sample sequenced in a study of cytomegalovirus exposure and HLA in healthy donors. Use of 60 Vbeta and 13 Jbeta primers characterized the PCR. The protocol was immunoSEQ multiplex PCR, while the TCRdb copy is restricted to in-frame clones and leaves out a portion. This table holds about 160,000 clones, about 79% found once. Specimen: PBMCs. The receptors stem from a man aged 50-60 years in good health and CMV-seropositive.

V is TRBV11-3 and J is TRBJ2-6, with 10 bases that match TRBD1. The CDR3 consists of 16 residues. V was clipped by 5 bases and J by 2 bases; unmatched bases: 3. The V gene's germline CDR1 is SGHNT and CDR2 YENEEA. The CDR3 reads CASSADRGPGANVLTF. CDR3 DNA sequence: TGTGCCAGCAGCGCTGACAGGGGGCCTGGGGCCAACGTCCTGACTTTC.

The rearrangement links TRBV4-1 to TRBJ2-1, with D hard to call. The CDR3 sequence is 14 residues long. V was shortened by 4 bases and J by 5 bases, with 12 bases between the two germline ends. CDR1 is MGHRA, CDR2 YSYEKL, per germline. CDR3 sequence reads: CASSPEGAHNEQFF. The CDR3 DNA sequence: TGCGCCAGCAGCCCCGAAGGAGCGCACAATGAGCAGTTCTTC.

The chain couples TRBV4-2 to TRBJ2-1; D is ambiguous. CDR1 LGHNA and CDR2 YNFKEQ come from the germline V gene. Trimming stripped 2 bases from V and 2 bases from J, with 10 bases between. The CDR3 loop spans 15 amino acids. The CDR3 loop is CASSQPAQTYNEQFF. In DNA, the CDR3 is TGTGCCAGCAGCCAACCCGCCCAGACCTACAATGAGCAGTTCTTC.

In DNA, the CDR3 is TGCGCCAGCAGCCAAGTCCTACAGGGGGCCCACACCCAGCCCCAGCATTTT. Translated, it gives CASSQVLQGAHTQPQHF. V and J are TRBV4-1 and TRBJ1-5; TRBD1 aligns across 9 bases. This CDR3 is 17 amino acids long. Germline-derived CDR1 and CDR2 are MGHRA and YSYEKL. The trim removed 1 base at V and 7 bases at J, leaving 11 bases unmatched.

The V call is TRBV25-1, the J call TRBJ1-4, with unresolved D. The CDR3 runs 14 residues. Trimming stripped 5 bases from V and 0 bases from J, with 7 bases between. Germline lookup yields CDR1 MGHDK and CDR2 SYGVNS. CDR3 DNA sequence: TGTGCCAGCAGTCCGAGAGCAACTAATGAAAAACTGTTTTTT. Encoded protein: CASSPRATNEKLFF.

The rearrangement links TRBV30 to TRBJ2-5; D possibly corresponds to TRBD2 (6 bases). CDR3 size: 16 residues. Germline V gene data show CDR1 as GTSNPN and CDR2 as SVGIG (reference sequence). The V and J ends lost 3 bases and 1 base respectively, with 18 bases between them. This CDR3 reads CAWRGGGGRSQETQYF. CDR3 nucleotide sequence: TGTGCCTGGAGGGGGGGAGGCGGACGGAGCCAAGAGACCCAGTACTTC.

The chain uses TRBV2 and TRBJ1-6, with 7 bases lining up with TRBD1. The V gene's germline CDR1 is SNHLY and CDR2 FYNNEI. V shed 5 bases and J 4 bases; nucleotides not matched to a gene: 5. The CDR3 runs to 15 residues. CDR3 DNA sequence: TGTGCCAGCAGTCCCGGGACAGTATATAATTCACCCCTCCACTTT. Translating gives CASSPGTVYNSPLHF.

V gene TRBV19 combines with J gene TRBJ1-6; the D gene is possibly TRBD1 (6 bases). This CDR3 has 17 residues. V lost 5 bases and J 2 bases, leaving 16 bases between the germline ends. Germline V gene lookup returns CDR1 LNHDA and CDR2 SQIVND (reference sequence). In nucleotides, the CDR3 is TGTGCCAGTAGTGCCACAGGGCCAGGGCCCTATAATTCACCCCTCCACTTT. Translating gives CASSATGPGPYNSPLHF. Supplemented by reference TRBV19 and TRBJ1-6, the full variable domain reads DGGITQSPKYLFRKEGQNVTLSCEQNLNHDAMYWYRQDPGQGLRLIYYSQIVNDFQKGDIAEGYSVSREKKESFPLTVTSAQKNPTAFYLCASSATGPGPYNSPLHFGNGTRLTVT.